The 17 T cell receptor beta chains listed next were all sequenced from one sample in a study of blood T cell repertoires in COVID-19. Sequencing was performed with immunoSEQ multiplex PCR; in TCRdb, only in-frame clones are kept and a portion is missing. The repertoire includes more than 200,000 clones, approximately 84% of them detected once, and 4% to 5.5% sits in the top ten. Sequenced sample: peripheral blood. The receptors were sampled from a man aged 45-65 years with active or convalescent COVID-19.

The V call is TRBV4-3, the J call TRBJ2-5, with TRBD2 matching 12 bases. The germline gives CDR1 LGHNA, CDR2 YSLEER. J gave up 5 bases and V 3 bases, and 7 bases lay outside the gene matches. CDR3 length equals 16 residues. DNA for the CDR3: TGCGCCAGCAGCCAGGAGACTAGCGGGGGCCGGGAGACCCAGTACTTC. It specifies CASSQETSGGRETQYF.

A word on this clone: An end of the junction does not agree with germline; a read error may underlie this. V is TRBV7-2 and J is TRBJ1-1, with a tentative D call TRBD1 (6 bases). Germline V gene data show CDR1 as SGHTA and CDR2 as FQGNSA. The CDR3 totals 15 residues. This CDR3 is CASSLVGAMKTEAFF. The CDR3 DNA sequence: TGTGCCAGCAGCTTAGTGGGGGCCATGAAGACTGAAGCTTTCTTT.

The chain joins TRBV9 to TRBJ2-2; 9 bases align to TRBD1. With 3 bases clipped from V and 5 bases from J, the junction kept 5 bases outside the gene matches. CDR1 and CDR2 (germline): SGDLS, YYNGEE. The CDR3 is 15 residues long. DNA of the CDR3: TGTGCCAGCAGCGCCGGACAGGGGAAAACCGGGGAGCTGTTTTTT. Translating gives CASSAGQGKTGELFF.

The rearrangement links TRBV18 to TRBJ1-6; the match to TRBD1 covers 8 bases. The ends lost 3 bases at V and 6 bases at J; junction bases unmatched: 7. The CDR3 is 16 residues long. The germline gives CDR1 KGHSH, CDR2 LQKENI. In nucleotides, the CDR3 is TGTGCCAGCTCACCTGGGACAGGCATACTTAATTCACCCCTCCACTTT. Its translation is CASSPGTGILNSPLHF.

The chain's CDR3 is CASSLDRGGSNQPQHF. CDR3 in DNA: TGCGCCAGCAGCCTAGACAGGGGCGGGAGCAATCAGCCCCAGCATTTT. The rearrangement uses TRBV4-1 and TRBJ1-5; 8 bases are a match to TRBD1. From germline, CDR1 is MGHRA and CDR2 YSYEKL. The CDR3 runs 16 residues. Losses at the gene ends were 4 bases for V and 1 base for J; bases not matched to a gene: 6.

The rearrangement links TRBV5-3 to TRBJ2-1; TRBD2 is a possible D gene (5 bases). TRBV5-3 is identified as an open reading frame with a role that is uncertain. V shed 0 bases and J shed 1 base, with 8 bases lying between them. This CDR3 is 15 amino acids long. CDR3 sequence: CARSLASRSYNEQFF. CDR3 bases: TGTGCCAGAAGCTTGGCTAGCAGATCCTACAATGAGCAGTTCTTC.

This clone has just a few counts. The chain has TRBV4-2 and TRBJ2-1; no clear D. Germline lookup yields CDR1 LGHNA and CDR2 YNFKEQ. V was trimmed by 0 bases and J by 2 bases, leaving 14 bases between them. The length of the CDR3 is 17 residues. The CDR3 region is CASSQDGLARAYNEQFF. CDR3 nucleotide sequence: TGTGCCAGCAGCCAAGATGGGTTAGCCAGAGCCTACAATGAGCAGTTCTTC.

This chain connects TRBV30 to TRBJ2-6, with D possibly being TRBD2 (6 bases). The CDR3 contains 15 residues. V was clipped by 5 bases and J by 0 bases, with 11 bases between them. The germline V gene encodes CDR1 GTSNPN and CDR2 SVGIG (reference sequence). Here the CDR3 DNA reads TGTGCCTGGGGGCGGGGCCCCTCTGGGGCCAACGTCCTGACTTTC. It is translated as CAWGRGPSGANVLTF.

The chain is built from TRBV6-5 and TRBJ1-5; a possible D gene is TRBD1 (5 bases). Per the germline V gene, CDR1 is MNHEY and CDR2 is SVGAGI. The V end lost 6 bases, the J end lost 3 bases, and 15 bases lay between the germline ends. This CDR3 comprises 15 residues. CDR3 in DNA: TGTGCCAGCAGCTCCGGGACTACAACCAATCAGCCCCAGCATTTT. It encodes CASSSGTTTNQPQHF.

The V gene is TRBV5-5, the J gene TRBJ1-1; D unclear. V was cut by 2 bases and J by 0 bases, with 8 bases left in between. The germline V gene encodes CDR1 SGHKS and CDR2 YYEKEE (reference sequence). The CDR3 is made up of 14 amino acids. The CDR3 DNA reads TGTGCCAGCAGCTTAGCTACGGTGAACACTGAAGCTTTCTTT. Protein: CASSLATVNTEAFF.

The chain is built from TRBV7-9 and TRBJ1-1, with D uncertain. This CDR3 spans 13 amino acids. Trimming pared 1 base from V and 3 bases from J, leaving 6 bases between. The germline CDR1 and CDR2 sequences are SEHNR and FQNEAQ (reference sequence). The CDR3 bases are TGTGCCAGCAGCTTAGTGGCGGACACTGAAGCTTTCTTT. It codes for CASSLVADTEAFF.

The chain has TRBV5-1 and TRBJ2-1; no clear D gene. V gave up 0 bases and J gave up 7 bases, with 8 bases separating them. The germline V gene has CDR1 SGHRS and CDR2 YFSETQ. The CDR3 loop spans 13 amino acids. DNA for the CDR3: TGCGCCAGCAGCTTGGTGACTCAAAATGAGCAGTTCTTC. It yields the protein CASSLVTQNEQFF.

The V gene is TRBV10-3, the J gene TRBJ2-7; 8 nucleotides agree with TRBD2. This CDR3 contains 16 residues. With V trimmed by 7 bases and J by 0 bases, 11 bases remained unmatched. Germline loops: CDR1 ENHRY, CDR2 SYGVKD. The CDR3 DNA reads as TGTGCCATCACTCGAGAGCGGGGGCAAAGCTCCTACGAGCAGTACTTC. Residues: CAITRERGQSSYEQYF.

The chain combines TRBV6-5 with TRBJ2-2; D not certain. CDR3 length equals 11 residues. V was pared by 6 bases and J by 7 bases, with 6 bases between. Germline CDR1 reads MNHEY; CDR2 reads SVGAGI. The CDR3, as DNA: TGTGCCAGCAGCTCTCTCGGGGAGCTGTTTTTT. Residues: CASSSLGELFF.

CDR3 sequence: CASSLIGAGSYEQYF. The DNA for the CDR3 is TGCGCCAGCAGCTTGATAGGGGCTGGCTCCTACGAGCAGTACTTC. The V call is TRBV5-1, the J call TRBJ2-7; TRBD1 might be the D (5 bases). V lost 1 base and J lost 0, with 11 bases in between. Germline CDR1 is SGHRS and CDR2 is YFSETQ. This CDR3 has 15 residues.

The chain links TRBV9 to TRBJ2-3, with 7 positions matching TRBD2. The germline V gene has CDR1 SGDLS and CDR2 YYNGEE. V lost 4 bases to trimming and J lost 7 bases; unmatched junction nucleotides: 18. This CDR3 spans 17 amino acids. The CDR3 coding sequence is TGTGCCAGCAGCCCAGGTGGGGGGGACCCTTGGCGTAATACGCAGTATTTT. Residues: CASSPGGGDPWRNTQYF.

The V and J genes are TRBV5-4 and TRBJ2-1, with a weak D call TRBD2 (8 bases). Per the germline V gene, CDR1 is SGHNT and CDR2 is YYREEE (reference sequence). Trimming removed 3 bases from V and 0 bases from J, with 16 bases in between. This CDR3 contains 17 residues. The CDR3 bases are TGTGCCAGCAGCTCGGGGGGGACAGTCAGCTCCTACAATGAGCAGTTCTTC. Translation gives CASSSGGTVSSYNEQFF.